This entry describes one T cell receptor beta chain. The multiple sclerosis controls were treatment-naive patients with relapsing-remitting disease that was stable or active. The data are from a study of CD8 T cells in Susac syndrome. The CDR3 runs to 14 residues. The germline V gene has CDR1 ENHRY and CDR2 SYGVKD. V was clipped by 3 bases and J by 2 bases, with 9 bases between them. Random-hexamer reverse transcription was applied to roughly 0.5 to 1 ug RNA. MiXCR, applied by TCRdb to the immunoSEQ multiplex PCR reads, yields one record per CDR3 protein. The table lists 200,000 to 250,000 distinct CDR3 sequences, about 95% of them singletons.

Material for sequencing was CD4+ T cells from PBMCs. The chain joins TRBV10-3 to TRBJ2-3; no reliable D call. The sequence was obtained from a human donor with multiple sclerosis. The CDR3 sequence is CAISDSRSTDTQYF. DNA for the CDR3: TGTGCCATCAGTGATAGTCGGTCCACAGATACGCAGTATTTT.